This T cell receptor (beta chain) was sequenced in a study of human T cells and chemical hapten exposure. Germline-derived CDR1 and CDR2 are SGHTA and FQGNSA. This CDR3 is 15 amino acids long. Trimming took 1 base from V and 0 from J, leaving 8 bases between them. Each CDR3 protein is one row after TCRdb ran MiXCR on the RACE reads. This table holds just over 95,000 distinct CDR3 sequences, 25% to 35% found once. This sample's time point: patch test 3, about 24 weeks after DPC sensitization. Specified treatment: therapeutic diphenylcyclopropenone sensitization with weekly scalp DPC. The rearrangement uses TRBV7-2 and TRBJ2-3; D ambiguous. The receptor was derived from a man in his forties or fifties with alopecia areata. Some clones in this sample may be carry-over from other donors' samples. The material sequenced was whole blood, taken in connection with sensitization to the hapten diphenylcyclopropenone (DPC). The CDR3 loop reads CASSLDGASTDTQYF. The CDR3 DNA follows: TGTGCCAGCAGCTTAGATGGAGCAAGCACAGATACGCAGTATTTT. The full variable domain, rest sourced from reference TRBV7-2 and TRBJ2-3, is GAGVSQSPSNKVTEKGKDVELRCDPISGHTALYWYRQSLGQGLEFLIYFQGNSAPDKSGLPSDRFSAERTGGSVSTLTIQRTQQEDSAVYLCASSLDGASTDTQYFGPGTRLTVL.